This T cell receptor beta chain was sequenced for a study of blood T cell repertoires in COVID-19. Enrollees, roughly 18 to 90 years old, lived in about two dozen US areas. Participants had their cohort set by participant-reported clinical history. Germline V gene data show CDR1 as SGHDN and CDR2 as FVKESK. V was trimmed by 0 bases and J by 5 bases, leaving 17 bases between them. The CDR3 is 18 residues long. Sequencing was performed with immunoSEQ multiplex PCR; in TCRdb, only in-frame clones are kept and a portion is missing. The top ten hold about 1.9% of the sample, which has a few hundred thousand clones, about 90% seen once.

The sample taken for sequencing was PBMCs or T cells enriched from blood (not recorded which). The receptor's source is a man aged 40-49 years in a cohort exposed to, infected with or recovered from COVID-19 (not recorded which). The rearrangement links TRBV14 to TRBJ1-6; D not resolved. CDR3 loop: CASSQEGPAVGNNSPLHF. CDR3 bases: TGTGCCAGCAGCCAAGAAGGGCCGGCAGTCGGGAATAATTCACCCCTCCACTTT.